Each of the 22 T cell receptor beta chains below was sequenced from the same sample in a study of cytomegalovirus exposure and HLA in healthy donors. Primers: 60 Vbeta forward and 13 Jbeta reverse. Method: immunoSEQ multiplex PCR; TCRdb's copy keeps in-frame clones and lacks some. This table has about 160,000 clones, around four fifths appearing once. Sequenced: PBMCs. These receptor sequences come from a woman aged 30 to 39 in good health and CMV-seronegative.

The rearrangement links TRBV28 to TRBJ2-2; 10 nucleotides match TRBD2. The CDR3 sequence is 16 residues long. Trimming cost V 2 bases and J 6 bases; bases outside gene matches: 6. CDR1 MDHEN and CDR2 SYDVKM come from the germline V gene. CDR3 region: CASSLEAGGPSGELFF. The CDR3 DNA reads TGTGCCAGCAGTTTAGAAGCGGGGGGGCCTTCCGGGGAGCTGTTTTTT.

This clone showed up just once. The gene calls are TRBV19 and TRBJ2-3; 11 bases match TRBD2. The ends lost 2 bases at V and 6 bases at J; junction bases unmatched: 7. CDR1 and CDR2 (germline): LNHDA, SQIVND (reference sequence). The CDR3 extends over 16 amino acids. CDR3 residues: CASSILAGGRGDTQYF. In nucleotides, the CDR3 is TGTGCCAGTAGTATACTAGCGGGGGGCCGAGGGGATACGCAGTATTTT. The variable domain in full, with the rest retrieved from reference TRBV19 and TRBJ2-3, is DGGITQSPKYLFRKEGQNVTLSCEQNLNHDAMYWYRQDPGQGLRLIYYSQIVNDFQKGDIAEGYSVSREKKESFPLTVTSAQKNPTAFYLCASSILAGGRGDTQYFGPGTRLTVL.

The chain carries TRBV11-3 and TRBJ2-5, with 10 bases that match TRBD1. The CDR3 has 16 residues. J lost 3 bases, V lost 1 base, and 5 bases had no gene match. CDR1 SGHNT and CDR2 YENEEA come from the germline V gene. The CDR3 reads CASSLGAGTGEETQYF. For the CDR3, the DNA is TGTGCCAGCAGCTTAGGAGCCGGGACAGGGGAAGAGACCCAGTACTTC. The whole variable domain, filled in from reference TRBV11-3 and TRBJ2-5, reads EAGVVQSPRYKIIEKKQPVAFWCNPISGHNTLYWYLQNLGQGPELLIRYENEEAVDDSQLPKDRFSAERLKGVDSTLKIQPAELGDSAVYLCASSLGAGTGEETQYFGPGTRLLVL.

The chain employs TRBV2 and TRBJ1-2, with D possibly TRBD1 on 5 matching bases. Germline CDR1 reads SNHLY; CDR2 reads FYNNEI. The V gene lost 4 bases and the J gene lost 1 base, with 7 bases spanning the gap. The CDR3 extends over 13 amino acids. The CDR3 protein is CASSVQVNYGYTF. The CDR3 nucleotides are TGTGCCAGCAGTGTACAGGTTAACTATGGCTACACCTTC.

The chain combines TRBV9 with TRBJ1-4; perhaps TRBD1 as D (6 bases). CDR3 length: 15 amino acids. Trimming cost V 0 bases and J 4 bases, with 10 bases left between them. Germline V gene lookup returns CDR1 SGDLS and CDR2 YYNGEE. This CDR3 reads CASSVATGYNEKLFF. The DNA for the CDR3 is TGTGCCAGCAGCGTAGCTACAGGGTATAATGAAAAACTGTTTTTT.

In this sample, this clone turned up a few times. The rearrangement links TRBV6-6 to TRBJ2-7; 8 positions agree with TRBD1. The V segment lost 6 bases and the J segment 12 bases; nucleotides outside the gene matches: 10. This CDR3 contains 12 residues. Germline V gene sequence: CDR1 MNHNY, CDR2 SVGAGI (reference sequence). The CDR3 spells CASRTGQAPPYF. The CDR3 region has the DNA TGTGCCAGCAGAACGGGACAGGCCCCCCCGTACTTC.

The chain links TRBV29-1 to TRBJ2-5, with a tentative D call TRBD2 (7 bases). Between the trimmed V and J ends, which lost 8 bases and 1 base, there was a span of 14 bases. From germline, CDR1 is SQVTM and CDR2 ANQGSEA. The CDR3 contains 13 residues. DNA for the CDR3: TGCAGCTTGTCGGGGGGCCCCCAAGAGACCCAGTACTTC. It codes for CSLSGGPQETQYF.

The CDR3 is CASSEVRGYSNQPQHF. CDR3 nucleotides: TGTGCCAGCAGTGAAGTCCGGGGGTATAGCAATCAGCCCCAGCATTTT. The chain has TRBV6-1 and TRBJ1-5, with D maybe TRBD1 (5 bases). Germline V gene data show CDR1 as MNHNS and CDR2 as SASEGT. The V gene lost 1 base and the J gene lost 0 bases, with 10 bases spanning the gap. The CDR3 is 16 amino acids.

The chain has TRBV6-1 and TRBJ1-4; 7 nucleotides agree with TRBD1. Per germline, CDR1 MNHNS and CDR2 SASEGT. There are 12 residues in the CDR3. The junction had 7 bases not matched to a gene; V was cut back by 10 bases and J by 8 bases. CDR3 protein: CATRGHEEKLFF. In DNA, the CDR3 is TGTGCCACTAGGGGGCATGAAGAAAAACTGTTTTTT.

By sample share, this clone is medium-sized. The CDR3 sequence: CSARSVHGYTF. CDR3 nucleotides: TGCAGTGCTAGATCAGTCCATGGCTACACCTTC. The chain couples TRBV20-1 to TRBJ1-2, with D unresolved. Trimming shortened V by 2 bases and J by 6 bases, and 7 bases separated the two germline ends. The CDR3 is 11 residues long. Germline loops: CDR1 DFQATT, CDR2 SNEGSKA (reference sequence).

Comments on this clone: One end of the junction fails to match germline, which may point to a read error. The V gene is TRBV2, the J gene TRBJ2-5, with 8 bases aligning to TRBD2. Germline V gene sequence: CDR1 SNHLY, CDR2 FYNNEI. The CDR3 has 14 amino acids. The CDR3 DNA follows: TGTGCCGGCAGCGCCCGTAGCGGGGAGGAGACCCAGTACTTC. Protein product: CAGSARSGEETQYF. Complete variable domain (other parts from reference TRBV2 and TRBJ2-5): EPEVTQTPSHQVTQMGQEVILRCVPISNHLYFYWYRQILGQKVEFLVSFYNNEISEKSEIFDDQFSVERPDGSNFTLKIRSTKLEDSAMYFCAGSARSGEETQYFGPGTRLLVL.

V is TRBV9 and J is TRBJ2-3; TRBD1 matches at 11 bases. This CDR3 is built from 16 residues. CDR1 SGDLS and CDR2 YYNGEE come from the germline V gene. The trim removed 5 bases at V and 3 bases at J, leaving 8 bases unmatched. The CDR3, as DNA: TGTGCCAGCAGATCGGGACAGGGGGTGGAAACAGATACGCAGTATTTT. This codes for CASRSGQGVETDTQYF.

The chain is built from TRBV9 and TRBJ1-2, with D unclear. The V gene lost 3 bases and the J gene lost 2 bases, with 23 bases spanning the gap. The CDR3 totals 18 residues. CDR1 and CDR2 from the germline V gene are SGDLS and YYNGEE. Written as DNA, the CDR3 is TGTGCCAGCAGCGGCGAGCGGTCTCACGTCGGTTCGAACTATGGCTACACCTTC. It specifies CASSGERSHVGSNYGYTF.

The chain is built from TRBV4-2 and TRBJ2-2, with 16 bases aligning to TRBD2. Losses at the gene ends were 3 bases for V and 10 bases for J; bases not matched to a gene: 11. The CDR3 totals 18 residues. Germline CDR1 reads LGHNA; CDR2 reads YNFKEQ. The CDR3 DNA reads TGTGCCAGCAGCCACCACGTTGGGACTAGCGGGGGGGCCGAGGAGCTGTTTTTT. Translating it yields CASSHHVGTSGGAEELFF.

The chain employs TRBV29-1 and TRBJ1-1; unclear D gene. V was shortened by 4 bases and J by 1 base, with 7 bases between the two germline ends. The CDR3 consists of 12 residues. Germline V gene sequence: CDR1 SQVTM, CDR2 ANQGSEA. As DNA, the CDR3 is TGCAGCGTTGCGTTCTCGAACACTGAAGCTTTCTTT. It codes for CSVAFSNTEAFF.

CDR3: CASSLQGAAKNIQYF. CDR3 sequence (DNA): TGTGCCAGCAGCCTACAGGGGGCCGCCAAAAACATTCAGTACTTC. V is TRBV5-6 and J is TRBJ2-4, with TRBD1 matching 9 bases. The germline gives CDR1 SGHDT, CDR2 YYEEEE. The CDR3 has 15 residues. The trim removed 4 bases at V and 1 base at J, leaving 3 bases unmatched.

This clone turned up a few times. The chain joins TRBV27 to TRBJ1-4, with no clear D. The CDR3 spans 15 residues. The germline V and J ends were trimmed by 2 bases and 6 bases, with 13 bases remaining between them. CDR1 and CDR2 from the germline V gene are MNHEY and SMNVEV (reference sequence). The CDR3: CASSLRRVRDEKLFF. Written as DNA, the CDR3 is TGTGCCAGCAGTTTAAGGCGGGTGAGGGATGAAAAACTGTTTTTT.

This chain connects TRBV4-1 to TRBJ1-3; TRBD1 matches 7 bases. This CDR3 is 18 amino acids long. Losses at the gene ends were 0 bases for V and 0 bases for J; bases not matched to a gene: 8. Germline CDR1 is MGHRA and CDR2 is YSYEKL. CDR3 protein: CASSQDPGQAHSGNTIYF. For the CDR3, the DNA is TGCGCCAGCAGCCAAGATCCCGGACAGGCCCACTCTGGAAACACCATATATTTT.

This clone was observed a handful of times. The V call is TRBV19, the J call TRBJ2-5, with 11 bases lining up with TRBD2. The trim removed 3 bases at V and 5 bases at J, leaving 5 bases unmatched. The CDR3 loop spans 15 amino acids. CDR1 LNHDA and CDR2 SQIVND come from the germline V gene (reference sequence). The CDR3: CASSIPSGGLETQYF. CDR3 in DNA: TGTGCCAGTAGTATTCCTAGCGGGGGGTTGGAGACCCAGTACTTC.

The chain couples TRBV6-5 to TRBJ2-2; a possible D gene is TRBD1 (6 bases). Germline loops: CDR1 MNHEY, CDR2 SVGAGI. Trimming left V 6 bases short and J 1 base short, with 9 bases between. The CDR3 extends over 14 amino acids. DNA for the CDR3: TGTGCCAGCAGGGGACACGGGAACACCGGGGAGCTGTTTTTT. This encodes CASRGHGNTGELFF.

This clone occurred a few times. The CDR3 DNA follows: TGTGCCAGCAGCTTCGTTATAGTCTACGAGCAGTACTTC. It encodes CASSFVIVYEQYF. The chain is built from TRBV7-6 and TRBJ2-7; D remains unclear. The germline V gene has CDR1 SGHVS and CDR2 FNYEAQ. The CDR3 totals 13 residues. The ends were cut back, 3 bases at V and 3 bases at J, with 9 bases in the middle.

Worth noting for this clone: This CDR3 is also generated by other DNA sequences in the sample. The chain uses TRBV5-4 and TRBJ2-1, with 8 bases lining up with TRBD2. Trimming removed 1 base from V and 1 base from J; junction bases left unmatched: 1. The CDR3 loop spans 15 amino acids. Germline lookup yields CDR1 SGHNT and CDR2 YYREEE (reference sequence). The CDR3 loop reads CASSLSGGSYNEQFF. CDR3 bases: TGTGCCAGCAGCTTGAGCGGGGGATCCTACAATGAGCAGTTCTTC.